Presented here are 2 T cell receptor beta chains from one specimen sequenced in a study of cytomegalovirus exposure and HLA in healthy donors. The study ran its PCR with 60 Vbeta and 13 Jbeta primers. Here immunoSEQ multiplex PCR was the method, and the copy in TCRdb shows in-frame clones only, minus some. The sample has roughly 150,000 clones; 64% are singletons. The sample comprised PBMCs. These receptors all stem from a woman in her 30s in good health and CMV-seropositive.

The chain has TRBV7-9 and TRBJ1-1, with D perhaps matching TRBD1 (5 bases). V was pared by 4 bases and J by 4 bases, with 13 bases between. The CDR3 has 14 residues. Germline lookup yields CDR1 SEHNR and CDR2 FQNEAQ (reference sequence). CDR3 region: CASSSRAGPTEAFF. As DNA, the CDR3 is TGTGCCAGCAGCTCCCGGGCAGGGCCCACTGAAGCTTTCTTT.

The genes are TRBV5-1 and TRBJ1-1; D unclear. Trimming shortened V by 0 bases and J by 1 base, and 7 bases separated the two germline ends. Germline CDR1 is SGHRS and CDR2 is YFSETQ. CDR3 length: 14 amino acids. CDR3 region: CASSLDSKNTEAFF. In nucleotides, the CDR3 is TGCGCCAGCAGCTTGGACAGTAAGAACACTGAAGCTTTCTTT.